This T cell receptor beta chain came from a study of CD8 T cells in Susac syndrome. RNA in amounts of roughly 0.5 to 1 ug was reverse transcribed with random hexamers. Each CDR3 protein gets one entry after TCRdb re-called the immunoSEQ multiplex PCR reads with MiXCR. The table records 230,000 or so distinct CDR3 sequences, about 95% of them present only once. V gave up 1 base and J gave up 7 bases, with 10 bases separating them. Germline lookup yields CDR1 KGHSH and CDR2 LQKENI. This CDR3 comprises 13 residues. This clonotype has only one observation. The sequenced sample was CD4+ T cells from PBMCs. This sequence was found in a human donor with multiple sclerosis. The chain recombines TRBV18 with TRBJ1-2, with unresolved D. The CDR3 sequence is CASSPLEVGGYTF. The CDR3 DNA is TGTGCCAGCTCACCACTCGAGGTCGGTGGCTACACCTTC.